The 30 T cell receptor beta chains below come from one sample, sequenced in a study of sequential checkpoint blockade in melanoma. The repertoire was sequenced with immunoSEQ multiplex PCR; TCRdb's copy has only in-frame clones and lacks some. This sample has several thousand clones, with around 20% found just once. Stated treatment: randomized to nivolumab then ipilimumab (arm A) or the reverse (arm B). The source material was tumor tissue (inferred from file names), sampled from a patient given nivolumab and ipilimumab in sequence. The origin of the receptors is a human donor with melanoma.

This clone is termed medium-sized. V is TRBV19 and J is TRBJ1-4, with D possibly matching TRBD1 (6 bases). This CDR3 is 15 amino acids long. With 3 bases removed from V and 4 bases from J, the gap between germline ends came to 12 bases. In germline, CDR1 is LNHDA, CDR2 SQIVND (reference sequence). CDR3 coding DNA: TGTGCCAGTAGTATTGTGGCGGACAGTAATGAAAAACTGTTTTTT. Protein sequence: CASSIVADSNEKLFF.

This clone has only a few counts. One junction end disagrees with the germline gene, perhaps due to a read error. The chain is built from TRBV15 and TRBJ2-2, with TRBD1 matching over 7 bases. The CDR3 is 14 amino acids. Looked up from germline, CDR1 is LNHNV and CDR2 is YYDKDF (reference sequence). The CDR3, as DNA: TGTGCCAGCAGCCGACAGGGAAACACCGGGGAGCTGTTTTTT. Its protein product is CASSRQGNTGELFF.

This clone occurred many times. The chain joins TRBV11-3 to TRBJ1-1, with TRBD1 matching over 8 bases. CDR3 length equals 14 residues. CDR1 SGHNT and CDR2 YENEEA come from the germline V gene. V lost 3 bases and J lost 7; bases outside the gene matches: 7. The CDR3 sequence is CASSLGGQALEAFF. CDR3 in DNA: TGTGCCAGCAGCTTGGGGGGACAGGCCCTTGAAGCTTTCTTT.

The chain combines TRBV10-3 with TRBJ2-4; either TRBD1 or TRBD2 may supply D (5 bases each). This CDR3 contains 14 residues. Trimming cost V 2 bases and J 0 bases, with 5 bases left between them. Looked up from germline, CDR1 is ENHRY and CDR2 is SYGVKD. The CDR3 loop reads CAISEGTAKNIQYF. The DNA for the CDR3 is TGTGCCATCAGTGAGGGGACAGCCAAAAACATTCAGTACTTC.

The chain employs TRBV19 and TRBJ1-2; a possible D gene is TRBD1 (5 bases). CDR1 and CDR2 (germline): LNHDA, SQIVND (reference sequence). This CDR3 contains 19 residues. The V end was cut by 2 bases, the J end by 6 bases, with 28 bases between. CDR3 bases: TGTGCCAGTAGTATAAAACCATCGCGTCGCGGGGCAGGACGCGATGGCTACACCTTC. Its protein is CASSIKPSRRGAGRDGYTF.

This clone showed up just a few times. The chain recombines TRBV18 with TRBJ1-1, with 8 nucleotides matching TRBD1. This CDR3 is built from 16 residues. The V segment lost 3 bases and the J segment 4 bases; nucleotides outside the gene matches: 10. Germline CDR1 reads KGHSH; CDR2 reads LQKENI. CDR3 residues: CASSPRQGTGTTEAFF. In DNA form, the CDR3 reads TGTGCCAGCTCACCCAGACAGGGGACGGGAACCACTGAAGCTTTCTTT.

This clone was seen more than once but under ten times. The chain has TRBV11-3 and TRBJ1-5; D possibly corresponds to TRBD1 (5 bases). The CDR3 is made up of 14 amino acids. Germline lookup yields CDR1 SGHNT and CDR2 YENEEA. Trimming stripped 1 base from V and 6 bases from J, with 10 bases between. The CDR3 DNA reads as TGTGCCAGCAGCTTAGTTGGGCAGGGTCAGCCCCAGCATTTT. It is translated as CASSLVGQGQPQHF.

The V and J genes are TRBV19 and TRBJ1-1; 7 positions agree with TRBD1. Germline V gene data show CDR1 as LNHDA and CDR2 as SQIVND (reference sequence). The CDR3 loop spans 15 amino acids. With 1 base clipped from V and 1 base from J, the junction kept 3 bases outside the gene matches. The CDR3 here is CASSIGRGENTEAFF. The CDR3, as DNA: TGTGCCAGTAGTATAGGCAGGGGGGAGAACACTGAAGCTTTCTTT.

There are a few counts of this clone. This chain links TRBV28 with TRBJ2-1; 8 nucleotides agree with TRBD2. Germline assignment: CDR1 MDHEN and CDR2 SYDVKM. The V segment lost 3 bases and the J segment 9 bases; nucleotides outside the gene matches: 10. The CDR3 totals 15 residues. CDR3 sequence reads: CASSFGPGGTSEQFF. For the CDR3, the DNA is TGTGCCAGCAGTTTTGGTCCGGGAGGGACAAGTGAGCAGTTCTTC.

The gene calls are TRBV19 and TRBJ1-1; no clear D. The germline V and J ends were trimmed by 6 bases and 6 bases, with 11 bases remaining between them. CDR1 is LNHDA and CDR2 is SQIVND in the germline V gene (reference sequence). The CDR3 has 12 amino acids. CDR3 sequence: CASRPPRAEAFF. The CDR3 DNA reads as TGTGCCAGTAGGCCCCCGCGGGCTGAAGCTTTCTTT.

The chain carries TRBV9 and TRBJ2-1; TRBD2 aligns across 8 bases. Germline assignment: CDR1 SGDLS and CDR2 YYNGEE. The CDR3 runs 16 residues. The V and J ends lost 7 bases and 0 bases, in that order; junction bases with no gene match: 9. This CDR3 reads CASRKGGRFSYNEQFF. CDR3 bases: TGTGCCAGCCGAAAGGGCGGGAGGTTCTCCTACAATGAGCAGTTCTTC.

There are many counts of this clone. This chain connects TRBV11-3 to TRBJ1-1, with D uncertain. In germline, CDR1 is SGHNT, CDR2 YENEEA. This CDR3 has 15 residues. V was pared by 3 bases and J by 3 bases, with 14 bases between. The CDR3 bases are TGTGCCAGCAGCTTGGCAATCAGGAAATACACTGAAGCTTTCTTT. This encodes CASSLAIRKYTEAFF.

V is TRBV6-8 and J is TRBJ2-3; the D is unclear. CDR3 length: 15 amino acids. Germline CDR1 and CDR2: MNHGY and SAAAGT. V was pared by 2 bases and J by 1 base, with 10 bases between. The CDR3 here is CASSYARPGTDTQYF. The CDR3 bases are TGTGCCAGCAGTTACGCGCGTCCCGGCACAGATACGCAGTATTTT.

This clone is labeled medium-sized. CDR3 sequence (DNA): TGTGCCAGCAGTACAGACAGGATAAATCAGCCCCAGCATTTT. Translated, it gives CASSTDRINQPQHF. The chain carries TRBV6-8 and TRBJ1-5; perhaps TRBD1 as D (6 bases). The CDR3 runs 14 residues. V was trimmed by 5 bases and J by 4 bases, leaving 12 bases between them. Germline assignment: CDR1 MNHGY and CDR2 SAAAGT.

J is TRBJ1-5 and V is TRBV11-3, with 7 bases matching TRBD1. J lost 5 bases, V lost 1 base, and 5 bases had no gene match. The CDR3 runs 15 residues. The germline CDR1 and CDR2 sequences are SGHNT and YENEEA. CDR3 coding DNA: TGTGCCAGCAGCTTAGGGACAGGAGGTTATCAGCCCCAGCATTTT. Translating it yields CASSLGTGGYQPQHF.

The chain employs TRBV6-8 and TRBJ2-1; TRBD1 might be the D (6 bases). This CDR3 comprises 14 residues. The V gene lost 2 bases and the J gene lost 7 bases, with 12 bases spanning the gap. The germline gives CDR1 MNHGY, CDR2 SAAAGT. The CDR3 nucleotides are TGTGCCAGCAGTTACCCCGGACAGCCAAATGAGCAGTTCTTC. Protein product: CASSYPGQPNEQFF.

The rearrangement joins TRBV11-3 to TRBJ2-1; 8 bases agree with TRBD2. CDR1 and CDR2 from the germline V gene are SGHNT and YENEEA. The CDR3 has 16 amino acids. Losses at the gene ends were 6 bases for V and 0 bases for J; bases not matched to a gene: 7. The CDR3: CASRRLSGSSYNEQFF. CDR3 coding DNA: TGTGCCAGCAGACGTCTCAGCGGGAGCTCCTACAATGAGCAGTTCTTC.

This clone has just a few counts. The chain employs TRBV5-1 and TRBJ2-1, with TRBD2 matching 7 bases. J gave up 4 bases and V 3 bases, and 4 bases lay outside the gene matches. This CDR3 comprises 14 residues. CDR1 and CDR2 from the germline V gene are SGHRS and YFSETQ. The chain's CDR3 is CASSSRDYYNEQFF. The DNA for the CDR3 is TGCGCCAGCAGCTCCCGGGACTATTACAATGAGCAGTTCTTC.

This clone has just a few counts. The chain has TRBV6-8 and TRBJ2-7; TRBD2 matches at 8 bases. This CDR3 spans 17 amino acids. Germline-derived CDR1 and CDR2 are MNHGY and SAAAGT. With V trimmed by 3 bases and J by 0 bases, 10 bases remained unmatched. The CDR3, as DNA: TGTGCCAGCAGTTATAGGGTCGCGGGAGGAAACTCCTACGAGCAGTACTTC. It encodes CASSYRVAGGNSYEQYF.

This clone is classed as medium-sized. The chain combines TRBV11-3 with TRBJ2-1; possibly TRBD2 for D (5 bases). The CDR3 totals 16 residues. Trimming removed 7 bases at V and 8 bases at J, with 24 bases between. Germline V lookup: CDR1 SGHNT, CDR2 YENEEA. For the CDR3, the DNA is TGTGCCAGCACCCTAGGTCTGAGGGCTAACGGGGATGAGCAGTTCTTC. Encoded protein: CASTLGLRANGDEQFF.

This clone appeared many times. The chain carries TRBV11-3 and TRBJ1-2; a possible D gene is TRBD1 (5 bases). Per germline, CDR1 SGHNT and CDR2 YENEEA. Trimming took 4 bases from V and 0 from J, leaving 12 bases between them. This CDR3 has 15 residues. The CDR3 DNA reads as TGTGCCAGCAGCTCCAGACAGATTTCTAACTATGGCTACACCTTC. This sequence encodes CASSSRQISNYGYTF.

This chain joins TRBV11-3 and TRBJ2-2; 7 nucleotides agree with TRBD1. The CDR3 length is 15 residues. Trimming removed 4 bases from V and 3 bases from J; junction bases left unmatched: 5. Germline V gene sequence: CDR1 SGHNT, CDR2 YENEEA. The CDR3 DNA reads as TGTGCCAGCAGCTCACAGGGGCTGGACACCGGGGAGCTGTTTTTT. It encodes CASSSQGLDTGELFF.

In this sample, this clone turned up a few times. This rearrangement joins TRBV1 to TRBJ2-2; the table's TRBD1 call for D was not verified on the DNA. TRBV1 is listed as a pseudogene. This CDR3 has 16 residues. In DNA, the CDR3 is TGCGCCAGCACCATGAACAGGGGCCTAGACACCGGGGAGCTGTTTTTT. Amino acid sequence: CASTMNRGLDTGELFF.

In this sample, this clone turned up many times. The CDR3: CAMDQGPATDTQYF. The CDR3 DNA sequence: TGTGCCATGGACCAGGGACCTGCCACAGATACGCAGTATTTT. This sequence joins TRBV6-8 and TRBJ2-3; D possibly uses TRBD1 or TRBD2 (5 bases each). Germline CDR1 and CDR2: MNHGY and SAAAGT. The CDR3 contains 14 residues. Trimming left V 10 bases short and J 2 bases short, with 16 bases between.

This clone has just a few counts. This chain's CDR3 is CASSGGGRGDTQYF. The CDR3 DNA sequence: TGTGCCAGCAGTGGGGGCGGGAGAGGGGATACGCAGTATTTT. The chain recombines TRBV28 with TRBJ2-3; tentative D call: TRBD2 (7 bases). Germline loops: CDR1 MDHEN, CDR2 SYDVKM. The CDR3 consists of 14 residues. V was pared by 5 bases and J by 6 bases, with 15 bases between.

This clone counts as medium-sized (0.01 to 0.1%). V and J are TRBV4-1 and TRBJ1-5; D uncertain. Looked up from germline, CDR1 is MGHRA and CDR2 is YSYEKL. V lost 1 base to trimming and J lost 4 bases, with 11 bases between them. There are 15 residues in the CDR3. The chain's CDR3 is CASSQGPRGNQPQHF. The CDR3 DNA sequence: TGCGCCAGCAGCCAAGGGCCCCGCGGAAATCAGCCCCAGCATTTT.

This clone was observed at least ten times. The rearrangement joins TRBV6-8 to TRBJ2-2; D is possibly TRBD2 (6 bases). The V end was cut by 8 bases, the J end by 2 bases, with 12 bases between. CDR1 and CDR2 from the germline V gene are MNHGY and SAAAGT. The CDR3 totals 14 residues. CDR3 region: CASRDFLNTGELFF. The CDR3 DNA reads TGTGCCAGCCGGGACTTTCTTAACACCGGGGAGCTGTTTTTT.

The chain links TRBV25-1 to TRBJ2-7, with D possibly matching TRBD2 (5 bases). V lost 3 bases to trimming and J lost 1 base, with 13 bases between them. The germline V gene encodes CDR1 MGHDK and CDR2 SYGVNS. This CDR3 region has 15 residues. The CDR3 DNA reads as TGTGCCAGCAGTGATGCGGGTTTCAAATCCTACGAGCAGTACTTC. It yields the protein CASSDAGFKSYEQYF.

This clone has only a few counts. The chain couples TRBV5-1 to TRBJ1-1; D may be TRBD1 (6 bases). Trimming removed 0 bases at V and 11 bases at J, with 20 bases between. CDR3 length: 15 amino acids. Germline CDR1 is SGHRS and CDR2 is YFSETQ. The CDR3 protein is CASSLVGDTGAGAFF. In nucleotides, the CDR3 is TGCGCCAGCAGCTTGGTGGGCGACACGGGGGCTGGGGCTTTCTTT.

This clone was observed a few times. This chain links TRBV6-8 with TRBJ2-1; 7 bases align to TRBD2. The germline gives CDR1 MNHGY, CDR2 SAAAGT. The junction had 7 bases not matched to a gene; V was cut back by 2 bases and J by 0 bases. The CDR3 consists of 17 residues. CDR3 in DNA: TGTGCCAGCAGTTACCGCCCCGGGGGGAGCTCCTACAATGAGCAGTTCTTC. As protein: CASSYRPGGSSYNEQFF.